This T cell receptor beta chain originates from a study of blood T cell repertoires in COVID-19 (dated by TCRdb to between 2020 and 2021). In the study overall: Samples from collaborators originated in the United States, Italy and Spain and spanned both the acute and convalescent phases of COVID-19. The prospective study material was composed of cDNA or gDNA derived from T cells, B-cell-depleted T cells, or PBMCs. Subjects who had been exposed to COVID-19, were actively infected with it, or had recovered from it provided the deeply sampled blood TCRbeta repertoires that made up the dataset. The repertoires were released in a freely available public database intended as a resource for research on the immune response to SARS-CoV-2. Samples were obtained from the ongoing ImmuneRACE study (first 160 participants) and from approximately 1,200 subjects provided by 6 global collaborators. Sample metadata almost always included a de-identified subject ID, COVID-19 status, age in years and sex. Where available, HLA class I and class II types were obtained from metadata supplied by the sample provider rather than from assay-based typing.

In Seattle, one collaborating source enrolled patients while the infection was active and tracked those patients longitudinally over the course of disease. The collaborating institutions used their own protocols to collect whole blood in K2EDTA tubes. Collaborator samples were shipped for TCRbeta analysis as frozen whole blood, isolated PBMCs, or DNA extracted from either sample type. Study-wide findings and limitations: How much clinical and demographic metadata was included differed by source and by participant, and the metadata was provided uncurated.

V is clipped by 4 bases and J by 7 bases, and the sequence between their germline boundaries is 22 bases long. Reading from cysteine to phenylalanine, the CDR3 counts 16 amino acids. The DNA shown is the 48-base CDR3, in frame from base 1. CDR1 ENHRY and CDR2 SYGVKD are derived from the germline V gene. TCRbeta CDR3 regions were amplified from genomic DNA by means of the immunoSEQ Assay, a bias-controlled multiplex PCR. Under the source paper's analysis protocol: Nucleated cell counts per sample were estimated from amplification of reference gene primers within the assay. Sequence reads were collapsed and filtered to measure the absolute abundance of every unique TCRbeta CDR3 rearrangement. Productive Simpson clonality was computed per sample as the square root of Simpson's diversity index over productive rearrangements. The immuneACCESS repertoire file appears here via TCRdb, limited to in-frame rearrangements. These files lack a portion of the clones; in checked studies, under half of the deficit traces to unresolved V genes, and the cause of the others is not known. The DNA was the basis for D and trimming; V, J and clone size are from that table. For this sample the table gives about 160,000 clones, of which around 84% were detected only once. Jointly, the top ten make up under 0.65% of the sample.

Concerning this clone: Its antigen has not been determined. Nothing much larger sits one base from this clone, and base qualities are not available.

This TCR derives from a man aged 55 to 70 with COVID-19, enrolled during active disease. The chain is made from TRBV10-3 and TRBJ1-2, with TRBD1 perhaps the D gene, on 5 matching bases. Sequenced material: peripheral blood. The CDR3 sequence is CAISGGDEMQYSGYTF. In nucleotides, the sequence is TGTGCCATCAGTGGGGGCGACGAAATGCAATATAGTGGCTACACCTTC.